This TCR beta chain was captured in a study of Graves' ophthalmopathy and Graves' hyperthyroidism. Turning to the study itself: Before any treatment was given, at initial diagnosis, peripheral blood was collected.

Hyperthyroidism showing no ophthalmopathy within 18 months of follow-up was stable. V was shortened by 6 bases and J by 5 bases, with 10 bases between the two germline ends. The CDR3 is made up of 12 amino acids. The germline CDR1 and CDR2 sequences are SGHTA and FQGNSA. Study-level results: The model flagged ophthalmopathy progression at around 70% sensitivity and nearly 75% specificity.

The study amplified TCR beta CDR3 regions using RNA transcripts. Investigators did first-round RT-PCR with HTBI primers, then second-round multiplex PCR. MiXCR, run by TCRdb on the multiplex PCR reads, gives a single entry per CDR3 protein. The sample has a few hundred thousand distinct CDR3 sequences; about 15% are singletons. This clonotype was picked up many times. Its antigen is not known. The specimen was peripheral blood. The clonotype was recovered from an adult woman with stable Graves' hyperthyroidism. This chain joins TRBV7-2 and TRBJ2-5; D is ambiguous. The CDR3 DNA sequence: TGTGCCAGCAGTTTCCACGGGGAGACCCAGTACTTC. Translating gives CASSFHGETQYF.